One and the same sample provided the 20 T cell receptor beta chains below, sequenced in a study of blood T cell repertoires in COVID-19. Sequencing used immunoSEQ multiplex PCR; TCRdb keeps in-frame clones, though not all of them. The sample holds about 43,000 clones, roughly 85% seen once. Sequencing was performed on peripheral blood. These receptors originate from a man aged 60 to 69 with active COVID-19.

This rearrangement joins TRBV6-5 to TRBJ2-1; TRBD2 matches at 8 bases. In germline, CDR1 is MNHEY, CDR2 SVGAGI. This CDR3 is built from 15 residues. Germline trimming cut 6 bases from V and 2 bases from J; bases unmatched to any gene: 6. The CDR3 here is CASRIASGPYNEQFF. DNA for the CDR3: TGTGCCAGCAGGATTGCTAGCGGGCCCTACAATGAGCAGTTCTTC.

The chain employs TRBV21-1 and TRBJ2-1; the tabulated D call, TRBD2, remains unverified against the DNA. TRBV21-1 is assigned pseudogene status. This CDR3 has 19 residues. The DNA of the CDR3 is TGTGCCAGCAGCTCTCCGAGACTAGCGGGACGCCTTCCCTACAATGAGCAGTTCTTC. Translating gives CASSSPRLAGRLPYNEQFF.

This clone was found once. The chain uses TRBV19 and TRBJ2-1, with TRBD2 matching over 7 bases. The ends lost 5 bases at V and 5 bases at J; junction bases unmatched: 6. This CDR3 spans 14 amino acids. Germline V lookup: CDR1 LNHDA, CDR2 SQIVND (reference sequence). CDR3 region: CASSRLAGDNEQFF. DNA for the CDR3: TGTGCCAGTAGTCGATTAGCGGGCGACAATGAGCAGTTCTTC.

This sequence joins TRBV6-6 and TRBJ2-5; D is ambiguous. The V gene lost 5 bases and the J gene lost 3 bases, with 13 bases spanning the gap. CDR3 length: 14 residues. CDR1 MNHNY and CDR2 SVGAGI come from the germline V gene (reference sequence). The DNA for the CDR3 is TGTGCCAGCAGTAGCCTGCTAAAAGAAGAGACCCAGTACTTC. It specifies CASSSLLKEETQYF.

Sample share makes this clone medium-sized (0.01 to 0.1%). This CDR3 is CASSYGYWWQANPSNQPQHF. CDR3 DNA sequence: TGTGCCAGCAGTTACGGCTATTGGTGGCAGGCAAACCCTAGCAATCAGCCCCAGCATTTT. The rearrangement uses TRBV6-2 or TRBV6-3 and TRBJ1-5; D is uncertain. Per germline, CDR1 MNHEY and CDR2 SVGEGT. The CDR3 runs to 20 residues. Trimming removed 2 bases at V and 0 bases at J, with 23 bases between.

The CDR3 DNA reads as TGTGCCAGCAGTAATACAGAGAATCAGCCCCAGCATTTT. The encoded protein is CASSNTENQPQHF. The V call is TRBV6-6, the J call TRBJ1-5; D gene unclear. Trimming left V 5 bases short and J 4 bases short, with 9 bases between. CDR3 length: 13 amino acids. Germline CDR1 MNHNY, CDR2 SVGAGI (reference sequence).

The J gene is TRBJ2-7, the V gene TRBV7-2; TRBD2 matches at 7 bases. Germline V gene lookup returns CDR1 SGHTA and CDR2 FQGNSA. This CDR3 has 16 residues. The J segment lost 6 bases and the V segment lost 3 bases, leaving 14 bases of the junction unmatched. This CDR3 is CASSFMGGQGGFEQYF. For the CDR3, the DNA is TGTGCCAGCAGCTTTATGGGAGGGCAGGGTGGTTTCGAGCAGTACTTC.

This clone occurred once. The J gene is TRBJ1-5, the V gene TRBV6-2 or TRBV6-3; D possibly corresponds to TRBD1 (6 bases). V lost 5 bases to trimming and J lost 2 bases, with 13 bases between them. Germline assignment: CDR1 MNHEY and CDR2 SVGEGT. This CDR3 has 15 residues. The CDR3 here is CASSKQGGGNQPQHF. DNA of the CDR3: TGTGCCAGCAGTAAACAGGGAGGGGGCAATCAGCCCCAGCATTTT.

The V gene is TRBV7-9, the J gene TRBJ1-1, with unresolved D. Germline V gene lookup returns CDR1 SEHNR and CDR2 FQNEAQ (reference sequence). Trimming shortened V by 3 bases and J by 3 bases, and 11 bases separated the two germline ends. This CDR3 contains 14 residues. This chain's CDR3 is CASSLQARDTEAFF. The CDR3 DNA follows: TGTGCCAGCAGCTTGCAAGCGCGGGACACTGAAGCTTTCTTT.

The chain is built from TRBV27 and TRBJ2-7, with D perhaps matching TRBD1 (6 bases). The CDR3 is made up of 13 amino acids. Per the germline V gene, CDR1 is MNHEY and CDR2 is SMNVEV (reference sequence). V lost 3 bases and J lost 5, with 11 bases in between. DNA of the CDR3: TGTGCCAGCAGTTTGTCCGACAGGAACGAGCAGTACTTC. It is translated as CASSLSDRNEQYF.

This clone showed up just once. The chain combines TRBV2 with TRBJ1-2; no clear D. The CDR3 runs 13 residues. Trimming pared 8 bases from V and 0 bases from J, leaving 10 bases between. CDR1 and CDR2 (germline): SNHLY, FYNNEI. Here the CDR3 reads CASLRTTNYGYTF. CDR3 coding DNA: TGTGCCAGCCTTAGAACCACTAACTATGGCTACACCTTC.

The rearrangement uses TRBV13 and TRBJ2-5, with D perhaps TRBD2 (7 bases). CDR3 length equals 15 residues. CDR1 is PRHDT, CDR2 FYEKMQ, per germline (reference sequence). With 7 bases removed from V and 5 bases from J, the gap between germline ends came to 20 bases. CDR3 region: CASKVLRGGTETQYF. Here the CDR3 DNA reads TGTGCCAGCAAAGTCCTCAGGGGAGGGACGGAGACCCAGTACTTC.

The count of this clone is one. The gene calls are TRBV7-3 and TRBJ2-2; no reliable D call. CDR3 size: 14 residues. Germline-derived CDR1 and CDR2 are SGHTA and FQGTGA. Trimming shortened V by 3 bases and J by 2 bases, and 7 bases separated the two germline ends. CDR3 in amino acids: CASSLSLNTGELFF. The DNA of the CDR3 is TGTGCCAGCAGCTTGTCTCTTAACACCGGGGAGCTGTTTTTT.

This clone was seen only a few times. The chain has TRBV6-1 and TRBJ1-1, with D perhaps TRBD1 (5 bases). Trimming pared 2 bases from V and 12 bases from J, leaving 10 bases between. Germline loops: CDR1 MNHNS, CDR2 SASEGT. The CDR3 length is 11 residues. The CDR3 coding sequence is TGTGCCAGCAGTGAACAGGGCGAAACTTTCTTT. The encoded protein is CASSEQGETFF.

The chain joins TRBV2 to TRBJ1-5; 8 bases line up with TRBD1. The CDR3 runs 13 residues. V was pared by 8 bases and J by 2 bases, with 2 bases of the junction left unmatched. Germline CDR1 is SNHLY and CDR2 is FYNNEI. The DNA of the CDR3 is TGTGCCAGCCTGGGACAGGGCAATCAGCCCCAGCATTTT. This gives the protein CASLGQGNQPQHF. Combining the CDR3 with reference TRBV2 and TRBJ1-5 gives the whole variable domain EPEVTQTPSHQVTQMGQEVILRCVPISNHLYFYWYRQILGQKVEFLVSFYNNEISEKSEIFDDQFSVERPDGSNFTLKIRSTKLEDSAMYFCASLGQGNQPQHFGDGTRLSIL.

This chain joins TRBV19 and TRBJ1-1; TRBD1 aligns across 8 bases. There are 16 residues in the CDR3. V shed 5 bases and J 11 bases; nucleotides not matched to a gene: 19. The germline V gene encodes CDR1 LNHDA and CDR2 SQIVND (reference sequence). The CDR3 DNA reads TGTGCCAGTAGTTCACAGGGGGGTAACTCTCTCCTGCGCGCTTTCTTT. Amino acid sequence: CASSSQGGNSLLRAFF.

The J gene is TRBJ2-1, the V gene TRBV19, with D maybe TRBD2 (7 bases). The CDR3 totals 15 residues. V lost 2 bases and J lost 12, with 20 bases in between. Germline V CDR1 and CDR2: LNHDA, SQIVND (reference sequence). CDR3 in DNA: TGTGCCAGTAGTATATCGGGACTACGGGACATGGCGCAGTTCTTC. It specifies CASSISGLRDMAQFF.

V gene TRBV7-2 combines with J gene TRBJ1-2; 7 bases map to TRBD1. V was clipped by 5 bases and J by 4 bases; unmatched bases: 7. CDR3 size: 14 residues. CDR1 is SGHTA and CDR2 is FQGNSA in the germline V gene. The CDR3 protein is CASSTENRGYGYTF. The CDR3 DNA reads TGTGCCAGCAGCACTGAGAACAGGGGCTATGGCTACACCTTC.

This rearrangement joins TRBV27 to TRBJ1-4, with no clear D. The length of the CDR3 is 15 residues. Germline V gene sequence: CDR1 MNHEY, CDR2 SMNVEV (reference sequence). Trimming took 4 bases from V and 8 from J, leaving 17 bases between them. The CDR3 here is CASSSRLRVEEKLFF. CDR3 DNA sequence: TGTGCCAGCAGTTCCCGACTGAGAGTAGAGGAAAAACTGTTTTTT.

The V and J genes are TRBV4-1 and TRBJ1-1, with TRBD1 identical over 7 bases. With 2 bases clipped from V and 5 bases from J, the junction kept 8 bases outside the gene matches. The CDR3 spans 15 residues. CDR1 and CDR2 from the germline V gene are MGHRA and YSYEKL. As DNA, the CDR3 is TGCGCCAGCAGCCAAACCACCGCAGGGGGAACTGAAGCTTTCTTT. It specifies CASSQTTAGGTEAFF.